This passage covers 28 T cell receptor beta chains from one sample sequenced in a study of T-cell memory formation after mild COVID-19. TCRdb re-called the 5' RACE reads through MiXCR, storing one row per CDR3 protein. Seen here are 350,000 to 500,000 distinct CDR3 sequences, about 25% observed once, and the top ten hold roughly 13%. Input material: PBMCs or a T cell subset sorted from them (not recorded which). The source of these receptors is an adult woman who had mild COVID-19 (a few samples of this study predate the infection). Cell type and time point are not known.

Only a few counts were recorded for this clonotype. This chain uses TRBV15 with TRBJ2-1, with a weak D call TRBD2 (6 bases). Trimming took 7 bases from V and 1 from J, leaving 17 bases between them. CDR1 and CDR2 (germline): LNHNV, YYDKDF (reference sequence). The CDR3 runs to 16 residues. CDR3 sequence (DNA): TGTGCCACCACCACACTAGCCAAGTGGTCCTACAATGAGCAGTTCTTC. Translation gives CATTTLAKWSYNEQFF.

This chain links TRBV24-1 with TRBJ2-7; 8 bases line up with TRBD1. The J segment lost 2 bases and the V segment lost 2 bases, leaving 4 bases of the junction unmatched. This CDR3 is built from 15 residues. Germline CDR1 and CDR2: KGHDR and SFDVKD. CDR3 sequence reads: CATSDSRTGTYEQYF. The CDR3 region has the DNA TGTGCCACCAGTGATTCGAGGACAGGGACCTACGAGCAGTACTTC.

V usage is TRBV29-1 and J usage is TRBJ1-1, with 11 bases lining up with TRBD1. V shed 5 bases and J 6 bases; nucleotides not matched to a gene: 5. Germline V gives CDR1 SQVTM, CDR2 ANQGSEA. The CDR3 sequence is 13 residues long. The DNA for the CDR3 is TGCAGCGTTTCAAGGGGACAGGGGGCTGAAGCTTTCTTT. It codes for CSVSRGQGAEAFF.

This clonotype was counted between two and nine times. The chain uses TRBV7-3 and TRBJ2-3, with D tentatively TRBD1 or TRBD2 (5 bases each). Germline CDR1 reads SGHTA; CDR2 reads FQGTGA. The CDR3 runs to 14 residues. The V end was cut by 2 bases, the J end by 2 bases, with 8 bases between. CDR3: CASSLGGTTDTQYF. The DNA of the CDR3 is TGTGCCAGCAGCTTAGGGGGTACCACAGATACGCAGTATTTT.

The chain links TRBV20-1 to TRBJ2-1; 12 bases match TRBD2. The V segment lost 0 bases and the J segment 8 bases; nucleotides outside the gene matches: 17. CDR1 is DFQATT, CDR2 SNEGSKA, per germline (reference sequence). CDR3 size: 19 residues. The CDR3 region is CSARDAGLAGLNLGYEQFF. As DNA, the CDR3 is TGCAGTGCTAGAGATGCGGGACTAGCGGGCCTAAATTTGGGGTATGAGCAGTTCTTC.

This chain joins TRBV5-1 and TRBJ2-2; the D gene is possibly TRBD1 (5 bases). The CDR3 has 14 amino acids. V shed 4 bases and J shed 2 bases, with 9 bases lying between them. Germline-derived CDR1 and CDR2 are SGHRS and YFSETQ. CDR3 sequence: CASSTGQNTGELFF. The CDR3 bases are TGCGCCAGCAGCACCGGACAAAACACCGGGGAGCTGTTTTTT.

This chain connects TRBV25-1 to TRBJ1-5; no clear D. Trimming left V 3 bases short and J 7 bases short, with 7 bases between. This CDR3 contains 12 residues. CDR1 MGHDK and CDR2 SYGVNS come from the germline V gene. CDR3: CASSDRSQPQHF. CDR3 sequence (DNA): TGTGCCAGCAGTGATAGGTCCCAGCCCCAGCATTTT.

The table lists this clonotype with many counts. V gene TRBV20-1 combines with J gene TRBJ2-3; 7 bases align to TRBD2. The CDR3 covers 13 residues. Germline-derived CDR1 and CDR2 are DFQATT and SNEGSKA (reference sequence). J lost 4 bases, V lost 5 bases, and 6 bases had no gene match. The CDR3 region has the DNA TGCAGTGCTCTTACGGGAGGCGCAGATACGCAGTATTTT. As protein: CSALTGGADTQYF.

The table lists this clonotype with a few counts. This chain joins TRBV12-3 or TRBV12-4 and TRBJ2-7, with D possibly TRBD2 on 5 matching bases. V lost 5 bases and J 4 bases, leaving 12 bases between the germline ends. The CDR3 sequence is 13 residues long. The CDR3 spells CASSPQRGYEQYF. The DNA of the CDR3 is TGTGCCAGCAGTCCACAACGGGGTTACGAGCAGTACTTC.

This clonotype was picked up a small number of times. This rearrangement joins TRBV4-3 to TRBJ2-1; 7 bases match TRBD2. The CDR3 covers 15 residues. Unmatched junction bases numbered 6, after V lost 1 base and J lost 6 bases. The germline V gene has CDR1 LGHNA and CDR2 YSLEER. The CDR3 bases are TGCGCCAGCAGCCAAGGACTAGCATTCGGCAATGAGCAGTTCTTC. This encodes CASSQGLAFGNEQFF.

This clonotype was picked up a small number of times. The chain employs TRBV5-1 and TRBJ1-1, with D unclear. Trimming shortened V by 4 bases and J by 1 base, and 8 bases separated the two germline ends. There are 13 residues in the CDR3. Germline lookup yields CDR1 SGHRS and CDR2 YFSETQ. CDR3 residues: CASSIDGNTEAFF. CDR3 bases: TGCGCCAGCAGCATAGACGGGAACACTGAAGCTTTCTTT. Filled out from reference TRBV5-1 and TRBJ1-1, the complete variable domain reads KAGVTQTPRYLIKTRGQQVTLSCSPISGHRSVSWYQQTPGQGLQFLFEYFSETQRNKGNFPGRFSGRQFSNSRSEMNVSTLELGDSALYLCASSIDGNTEAFFGQGTRLTVV.

This chain connects TRBV20-1 to TRBJ2-7; 12 nucleotides align to TRBD2. J lost 4 bases, V lost 0 bases, and 13 bases had no gene match. Germline V gene data show CDR1 as DFQATT and CDR2 as SNEGSKA (reference sequence). The CDR3 contains 18 residues. For the CDR3, the DNA is TGCAGTGCTAGAGACTTTTGGACTAGCGGGGCCGGGGGATACGAGCAGTACTTC. This encodes CSARDFWTSGAGGYEQYF.

This clonotype has just a few counts. V is TRBV7-2 and J is TRBJ1-5, with 9 bases aligning to TRBD1. The V segment lost 4 bases and the J segment 1 base; nucleotides outside the gene matches: 5. Germline V gene lookup returns CDR1 SGHTA and CDR2 FQGNSA. This CDR3 is 16 amino acids long. The CDR3 DNA follows: TGTGCCAGCAGCTCAGGGACAGGGTGGAGCAATCAGCCCCAGCATTTT. This translates into CASSSGTGWSNQPQHF.

A few counts support this clonotype. The V gene is TRBV7-9, the J gene TRBJ1-1; perhaps TRBD1 as D (6 bases). Trimming removed 4 bases from V and 0 bases from J, with 12 bases in between. CDR3 length: 15 amino acids. The germline V gene encodes CDR1 SEHNR and CDR2 FQNEAQ (reference sequence). Written as DNA, the CDR3 is TGTGCCAGCAGCTCCCACAGGGACCTGAACACTGAAGCTTTCTTT. Amino acid sequence: CASSSHRDLNTEAFF. Filled out from reference TRBV7-9 and TRBJ1-1, the complete variable domain reads DTGVSQNPRHKITKRGQNVTFRCDPISEHNRLYWYRQTLGQGPEFLTYFQNEAQLEKSRLLSDRFSAERPKGSFSTLEIQRTEQGDSAMYLCASSSHRDLNTEAFFGQGTRLTVV.

In its sample, this clonotype was seen many times. This chain connects TRBV7-2 to TRBJ2-1; no clear D gene. V was cut by 1 base and J by 3 bases, with 13 bases left in between. Germline loops: CDR1 SGHTA, CDR2 FQGNSA. The CDR3 spans 16 residues. The CDR3 region has the DNA TGTGCCAGCAGCTTAGAAGGCCTTACGCACTACAATGAGCAGTTCTTC. Translating gives CASSLEGLTHYNEQFF.

This clonotype was found a few times. The chain employs TRBV7-9 and TRBJ1-2; D is ambiguous. The CDR3 has 12 amino acids. Germline loops: CDR1 SEHNR, CDR2 FQNEAQ (reference sequence). V was clipped by 3 bases and J by 4 bases, with 6 bases between them. This chain's CDR3 is CASSLSPYGYTF. Written as DNA, the CDR3 is TGTGCCAGCAGCTTGTCTCCCTATGGCTACACCTTC.

The V call is TRBV7-6, the J call TRBJ2-1; the match to TRBD1 covers 7 bases. Losses at the gene ends were 5 bases for V and 8 bases for J; bases not matched to a gene: 18. The CDR3 totals 17 residues. Germline V CDR1 and CDR2: SGHVS, FNYEAQ. The CDR3 sequence is CASSLTWLAGGIDEQFF. Written as DNA, the CDR3 is TGTGCCAGCAGCCTCACTTGGTTGGCAGGGGGTATCGATGAGCAGTTCTTC.

This clonotype has just a few counts. CDR3 in DNA: TGTGCCAGCAGTGGCCTTCTCGGCACCGGGGAGCTGTTTTTT. As protein: CASSGLLGTGELFF. The chain employs TRBV12-3 or TRBV12-4 and TRBJ2-2; D unresolved. Trimming took 5 bases from V and 4 from J, leaving 11 bases between them. The CDR3 consists of 14 residues.

V and J are TRBV5-1 and TRBJ1-2; D is possibly TRBD1 (6 bases). Trimming shortened V by 0 bases and J by 4 bases, and 13 bases separated the two germline ends. Germline V gives CDR1 SGHRS, CDR2 YFSETQ. The CDR3 loop spans 15 amino acids. The CDR3 nucleotides are TGCGCCAGCAGCTTGGCGGGGGGACACCCCTATGGCTACACCTTC. Its translation: CASSLAGGHPYGYTF.

Only a few counts were recorded for this clonotype. The genes are TRBV29-1 and TRBJ1-2, with D possibly matching TRBD1 (6 bases). CDR1 is SQVTM, CDR2 ANQGSEA, per germline. With 6 bases removed from V and 3 bases from J, the gap between germline ends came to 17 bases. This CDR3 region has 14 residues. In nucleotides, the CDR3 is TGCAGCGTCCTGACAGGATTGCATGACTATGGCTACACCTTC. Protein sequence: CSVLTGLHDYGYTF.

V is TRBV11-2 and J is TRBJ2-3; possibly TRBD1 for D (5 bases). CDR1 and CDR2 from the germline V gene are SGHAT and FQNNGV. V gave up 5 bases and J gave up 2 bases, with 17 bases separating them. This CDR3 is built from 16 residues. CDR3 DNA sequence: TGTGCCAGCAGCGACCCCTGGGGCTCCTCCACAGATACGCAGTATTTT. Protein: CASSDPWGSSTDTQYF.

The V gene is TRBV29-1, the J gene TRBJ2-1; the match to TRBD1 covers 9 bases. Trimming removed 4 bases from V and 8 bases from J; junction bases left unmatched: 6. Germline values: CDR1 SQVTM, CDR2 ANQGSEA. The CDR3 consists of 13 residues. CDR3 nucleotides: TGCAGCGTTGTGGGACAGGGTTCGTATGAGCAGTTCTTC. Residues: CSVVGQGSYEQFF.

The CDR3 reads CASSGQGLGYTF. CDR3 in DNA: TGTGCCAGCAGCGGACAGGGACTTGGCTACACCTTC. The chain links TRBV7-9 to TRBJ1-2, with 8 bases that match TRBD1. V was clipped by 5 bases and J by 7 bases; unmatched bases: 3. The length of the CDR3 is 12 residues. Germline CDR1 SEHNR, CDR2 FQNEAQ (reference sequence).

The V and J genes are TRBV6-1 and TRBJ2-5; D is undetermined. V was shortened by 7 bases and J by 3 bases, with 6 bases between the two germline ends. The germline gives CDR1 MNHNS, CDR2 SASEGT. The CDR3 runs 11 residues. CDR3 amino acids: CASTLKETQYF. DNA for the CDR3: TGTGCCAGCACCTTGAAAGAGACCCAGTACTTC.

There are a few counts of this clonotype. This rearrangement joins TRBV7-6 to TRBJ2-2; 8 bases line up with TRBD1. Germline CDR1 and CDR2: SGHVS and FNYEAQ. The J segment lost 6 bases and the V segment lost 8 bases, leaving 11 bases of the junction unmatched. The CDR3 totals 15 residues. The DNA of the CDR3 is TGTGCCAGCGGAGGGACAGGCGCTTCCCCCGGGGAGCTGTTTTTT. Translation: CASGGTGASPGELFF. The variable domain in full, completed from reference TRBV7-6 and TRBJ2-2, reads GAGVSQSPRYKVTKRGQDVALRCDPISGHVSLYWYRQALGQGPEFLTYFNYEAQQDKSGLPNDRFSAERPEGSISTLTIQRTEQRDSAMYRCASGGTGASPGELFFGEGSRLTVL.

This clonotype was seen more than once but under ten times. The rearrangement uses TRBV5-1 and TRBJ2-7, with unresolved D. The V end lost 2 bases, the J end lost 5 bases, and 11 bases lay between the germline ends. CDR3 length equals 13 residues. The germline V gene has CDR1 SGHRS and CDR2 YFSETQ. CDR3 sequence reads: CASSFRPDDEQYF. DNA of the CDR3: TGCGCCAGCAGCTTTAGACCCGACGACGAGCAGTACTTC.

The chain links TRBV2 to TRBJ1-2, with D possibly matching TRBD1 (6 bases). The ends were cut back, 9 bases at V and 2 bases at J, with 13 bases in the middle. CDR3 length: 13 amino acids. From germline, CDR1 is SNHLY and CDR2 FYNNEI. CDR3 residues: CASSGAGNYGYTF. For the CDR3, the DNA is TGTGCCAGTTCAGGGGCGGGAAACTATGGCTACACCTTC.

The chain is built from TRBV29-1 and TRBJ1-5, with D unresolved. Germline lookup yields CDR1 SQVTM and CDR2 ANQGSEA. Trimming removed 4 bases at V and 5 bases at J, with 12 bases between. The CDR3 is made up of 13 amino acids. CDR3 protein: CSVGEGNDQPQHF. CDR3 DNA sequence: TGCAGCGTTGGTGAAGGAAACGATCAGCCCCAGCATTTT.